This T cell receptor beta chain originates from a study of CD8 T cells in Susac syndrome. The wider study: Eight or nine of the sequenced Susac syndrome patients were in remission, and six had active disease.

Random hexamers primed reverse transcription of about 0.5 to 1 ug RNA. TCR beta CDR3 was amplified by immunoSEQ multiplex PCR. This amplification extended across 54 Vbeta and 13 Jbeta segments. One entry per CDR3 protein, called by TCRdb with MiXCR from the immunoSEQ multiplex PCR reads. The data hold tens of thousands of distinct CDR3 sequences, with roughly 94% observed a single time. This CDR3 contains 16 residues. Germline V gives CDR1 MDHEN, CDR2 SYDVKM. V was trimmed by 3 bases and J by 2 bases, leaving 16 bases between them. The specimen sequenced was CD4+ T cells from PBMCs. V gene TRBV28 combines with J gene TRBJ1-2, with D maybe TRBD1 (6 bases). The receptor comes from a human donor with Susac syndrome. DNA for the CDR3: TGTGCCAGCAGTTTCCCCATAGGGGGGGCGAACTATGGCTACACCTTC. Residues: CASSFPIGGANYGYTF.